This T cell receptor beta chain derives from a study of blood T cell repertoires in COVID-19. On the study more broadly: The origin of the acute and convalescent COVID-19 samples was the United States, Italy and Spain. In each case, the material was cDNA or gDNA derived from T cells, B-cell-depleted T cells, or PBMCs.

This clone came up once. Using immunoSEQ multiplex PCR, the repertoire was profiled, and TCRdb retains in-frame clones only, with some absent. The sample yields some 160,000 clones, roughly 93% seen once. Trimming cost V 5 bases and J 6 bases; bases outside gene matches: 7. CDR3 length: 13 residues. Germline loops: CDR1 LNHDA, CDR2 SQIVND (reference sequence). The rearrangement joins TRBV19 to TRBJ2-7; 7 bases agree with TRBD1. Sequenced sample: peripheral blood. The TCR sequence derives from a young man with COVID-19, enrolled during active disease. CDR3 sequence (DNA): TGTGCCAGTAGTGAGGGACAGTTAGCCGAGCAGTACTTC. Its protein product is CASSEGQLAEQYF.